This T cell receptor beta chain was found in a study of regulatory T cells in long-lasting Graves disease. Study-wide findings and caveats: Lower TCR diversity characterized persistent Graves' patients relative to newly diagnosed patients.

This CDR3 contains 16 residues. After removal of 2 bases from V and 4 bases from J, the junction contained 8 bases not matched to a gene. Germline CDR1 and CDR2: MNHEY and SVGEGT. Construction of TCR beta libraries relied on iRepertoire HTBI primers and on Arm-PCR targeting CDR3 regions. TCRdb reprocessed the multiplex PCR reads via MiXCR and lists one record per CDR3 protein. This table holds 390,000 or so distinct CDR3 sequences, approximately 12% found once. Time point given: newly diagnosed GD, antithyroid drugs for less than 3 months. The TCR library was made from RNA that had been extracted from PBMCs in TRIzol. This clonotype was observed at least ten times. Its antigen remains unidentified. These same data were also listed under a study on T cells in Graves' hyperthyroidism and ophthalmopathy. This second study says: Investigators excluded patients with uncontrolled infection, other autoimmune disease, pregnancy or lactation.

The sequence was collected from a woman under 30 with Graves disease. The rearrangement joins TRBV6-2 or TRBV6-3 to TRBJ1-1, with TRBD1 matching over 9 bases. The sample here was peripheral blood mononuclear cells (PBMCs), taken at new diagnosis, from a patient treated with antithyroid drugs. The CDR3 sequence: CASSYPQQTGGTEAFF. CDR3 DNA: TGTGCCAGCAGTTACCCCCAACAGACAGGGGGCACTGAAGCTTTCTTT.